What follows are 21 T cell receptor beta chains derived from one specimen sequenced in a study of shared clonotypes between healthy human individuals. The data were produced by immunoSEQ multiplex PCR, yet TCRdb's version contains in-frame clones alone and is incomplete. The table records some 660,000 clones, about 80% of them present only once. Sequenced input: memory CD4+ T cells sorted from blood. Specified subset: CD45RA-negative fraction. The source of these receptors is a woman in her 30s in good health.

The sample holds many counts of this clone. J is TRBJ2-5 and V is TRBV2; 11 bases fit TRBD1. V lost 8 bases to trimming and J lost 4 bases; unmatched junction nucleotides: 3. The CDR3 contains 13 residues. CDR1 and CDR2 from the germline V gene are SNHLY and FYNNEI. CDR3 protein: CASGTGGGETQYF. The CDR3, as DNA: TGTGCCAGCGGGACAGGGGGAGGAGAGACCCAGTACTTC.

This clone was seen a single time. Within the sample, other DNA sequences also encode this same CDR3. The CDR3 reads CASSLDGTGELFF. CDR3 bases: TGTGCCAGCAGCTTAGATGGAACCGGGGAGCTGTTTTTT. J is TRBJ2-2 and V is TRBV7-2; D remains unclear. The CDR3 has 13 amino acids. Germline-derived CDR1 and CDR2 are SGHTA and FQGNSA. V gave up 1 base and J gave up 5 bases, with 5 bases separating them.

About this clone: Other DNA sequences in this sample translate to the same CDR3. The chain carries TRBV7-2 and TRBJ2-7; TRBD1 might be the D (5 bases). Trimming removed 1 base at V and 7 bases at J, with 11 bases between. There are 13 residues in the CDR3. Germline lookup yields CDR1 SGHTA and CDR2 FQGNSA. The CDR3 reads CASSLVLAGEQYF. In nucleotides, the CDR3 is TGTGCCAGCAGCTTAGTCCTTGCAGGGGAGCAGTACTTC. The whole variable domain, remainder taken from reference TRBV7-2 and TRBJ2-7, is GAGVSQSPSNKVTEKGKDVELRCDPISGHTALYWYRQSLGQGLEFLIYFQGNSAPDKSGLPSDRFSAERTGGSVSTLTIQRTQQEDSAVYLCASSLVLAGEQYFGPGTRLTVT.

The rearrangement joins TRBV4-1 to TRBJ2-1; no reliable D call. V lost 5 bases to trimming and J lost 1 base, with 12 bases between them. Germline CDR1 reads MGHRA; CDR2 reads YSYEKL. The CDR3 is 15 residues long. The CDR3: CASSSWGSSYNEQFF. CDR3 DNA: TGCGCCAGCAGCTCGTGGGGTTCATCCTACAATGAGCAGTTCTTC.

This clone was recorded once. This chain connects TRBV11-2 to TRBJ2-4; 9 bases fit TRBD2. The J segment lost 3 bases and the V segment lost 1 base, leaving 13 bases of the junction unmatched. The CDR3 length is 19 residues. Germline V gives CDR1 SGHAT, CDR2 FQNNGV. The CDR3 is CASSLGSVAGALDKNIQYF. The CDR3 DNA reads as TGTGCCAGCAGCTTAGGGTCGGTAGCGGGAGCCCTTGACAAAAACATTCAGTACTTC. Variable domain in full (rest from reference TRBV11-2 and TRBJ2-4): EAGVAQSPRYKIIEKRQSVAFWCNPISGHATLYWYQQILGQGPKLLIQFQNNGVVDDSQLPKDRFSAERLKGVDSTLKIQPAKLEDSAVYLCASSLGSVAGALDKNIQYFGAGTRLSVL.

This clone came up a few times. The chain is built from TRBV27 and TRBJ2-3; weak D call: TRBD2 (6 bases). Germline CDR1 and CDR2: MNHEY and SMNVEV (reference sequence). The CDR3 covers 14 residues. Trimming removed 6 bases from V and 6 bases from J, with 16 bases in between. The CDR3 protein is CASRTTGAADTQYF. In nucleotides, the CDR3 is TGTGCCAGCAGGACGACGGGAGCAGCCGATACGCAGTATTTT.

This rearrangement joins TRBV6-5 to TRBJ2-7; 9 bases match TRBD1. The germline gives CDR1 MNHEY, CDR2 SVGAGI. Trimming at V came to 2 bases and at J to 7 bases, leaving 3 bases not matched to a gene. The CDR3 is 13 amino acids. The CDR3 coding sequence is TGTGCCAGCAGTTACACGGGACAGGGTGAGCAGTACTTC. This codes for CASSYTGQGEQYF.

The chain employs TRBV5-1 and TRBJ1-3, with TRBD1 as a possible D gene (6 bases). The germline V and J ends were trimmed by 0 bases and 2 bases, with 9 bases remaining between them. Germline V gene lookup returns CDR1 SGHRS and CDR2 YFSETQ. The CDR3 is made up of 15 amino acids. CDR3 DNA sequence: TGCGCCAGCAGCTTGGAACAGGGAGCTGGAAACACCATATATTTT. Its translation: CASSLEQGAGNTIYF.

This clone is a singleton in its sample. The chain carries TRBV19 and TRBJ1-2; TRBD1 aligns across 7 bases. Germline CDR1 is LNHDA and CDR2 is SQIVND (reference sequence). The ends lost 3 bases at V and 4 bases at J; junction bases unmatched: 5. The CDR3 spans 14 residues. The CDR3 sequence is CASSIGTDLYGYTF. CDR3 bases: TGTGCCAGTAGTATCGGGACAGATCTCTATGGCTACACCTTC.

The rearrangement links TRBV9 to TRBJ1-2; 10 nucleotides line up with TRBD1. V lost 3 bases, J lost 8 bases, and 4 bases stayed unmatched. The germline CDR1 and CDR2 sequences are SGDLS and YYNGEE. This CDR3 has 13 amino acids. The CDR3 region has the DNA TGTGCCAGCAGCGACCGGGACAGGGGAGGCTACACCTTC. This translates into CASSDRDRGGYTF.

The chain is built from TRBV2 and TRBJ1-1; no clear D gene. This CDR3 contains 12 residues. Per germline, CDR1 SNHLY and CDR2 FYNNEI. V lost 7 bases and J 11 bases, leaving 17 bases between the germline ends. CDR3 sequence: CASIASVGWAFF. The DNA for the CDR3 is TGTGCCAGCATCGCGTCGGTGGGTTGGGCTTTCTTT.

The rearrangement joins TRBV11-3 to TRBJ2-7, with 8 bases lining up with TRBD1. CDR1 and CDR2 from the germline V gene are SGHNT and YENEEA. V shed 5 bases, J shed 1 base, and the junction held 7 bases outside the gene matches. The CDR3 runs to 15 residues. CDR3 loop: CASSPGTGNSYEQYF. Here the CDR3 DNA reads TGTGCCAGCAGCCCAGGGACAGGTAATTCCTACGAGCAGTACTTC.

The chain has TRBV28 and TRBJ1-1; D is uncertain. There are 13 residues in the CDR3. The V and J ends lost 5 bases and 6 bases respectively, with 13 bases between them. Germline values: CDR1 MDHEN, CDR2 SYDVKM. This chain's CDR3 is CASSGRFGAEAFF. CDR3 bases: TGTGCCAGCAGTGGGAGGTTCGGGGCTGAAGCTTTCTTT.

This clone showed up just once. This chain joins TRBV7-2 and TRBJ2-3; D unresolved. CDR3 size: 16 residues. Germline CDR1 is SGHTA and CDR2 is FQGNSA. V was trimmed by 1 base and J by 0 bases, leaving 11 bases between them. CDR3 sequence: CASSLVVGPSTDTQYF. CDR3 DNA: TGTGCCAGCAGCTTAGTGGTAGGGCCTAGCACAGATACGCAGTATTTT.

The CDR3 is CASSPGQNTGELFF. As DNA, the CDR3 is TGCGCCAGCAGTCCTGGACAGAACACCGGGGAGCTGTTTTTT. The chain couples TRBV10-1 to TRBJ2-2; TRBD1 might be the D (5 bases). Germline V gene lookup returns CDR1 WNHNN and CDR2 SYGVQD (reference sequence). The CDR3 has 14 amino acids. The germline V and J ends were trimmed by 5 bases and 1 base, with 8 bases remaining between them.

This clone has just one count. This sequence joins TRBV4-1 and TRBJ1-4; 12 nucleotides line up with TRBD1. V was clipped by 4 bases and J by 3 bases; unmatched bases: 3. Germline CDR1 and CDR2: MGHRA and YSYEKL. CDR3 length: 16 amino acids. This chain's CDR3 is CASSLGTGGSNEKLFF. The CDR3 region has the DNA TGCGCCAGCAGCCTAGGGACAGGGGGCTCTAATGAAAAACTGTTTTTT.

To note about this clone: At one end the junction does not follow the germline gene, possibly because of a read error. This chain links TRBV2 with TRBJ2-5; 10 bases match TRBD2. The CDR3 sequence is 14 residues long. In germline, CDR1 is SNHLY, CDR2 FYNNEI. CDR3 protein: CASSESGLASSGDF. The CDR3 region has the DNA TGTGCCAGCAGTGAATCGGGACTAGCGTCTTCTGGGGACTTC.

This clone was found a few times. This chain links TRBV7-2 with TRBJ2-1; D uncertain. Trimming cost V 1 base and J 8 bases, with 15 bases left between them. CDR3 length: 15 residues. CDR1 is SGHTA, CDR2 FQGNSA, per germline. The CDR3 sequence: CASSLGVTPRYEQFF. In nucleotides, the CDR3 is TGTGCCAGCAGCTTAGGAGTCACCCCTAGGTATGAGCAGTTCTTC.

V gene TRBV11-1 combines with J gene TRBJ2-5, with D hard to call. The CDR3 is 14 residues long. Trimming removed 0 bases from V and 7 bases from J, with 12 bases in between. Germline lookup yields CDR1 SGHAT and CDR2 FQDESV (reference sequence). The CDR3 spells CASSLAVVAVTQYF. CDR3 coding DNA: TGTGCCAGCAGCTTAGCGGTCGTGGCGGTGACCCAGTACTTC.

On this clone: In the same sample, other DNA sequences code for this CDR3. The V gene is TRBV18, the J gene TRBJ2-7, with 9 bases fitting TRBD1. Losses at the gene ends were 4 bases for V and 2 bases for J; bases not matched to a gene: 3. Germline CDR1 and CDR2: KGHSH and LQKENI. CDR3 size: 14 residues. The CDR3, as DNA: TGTGCCAGCTCACGGGACAGGGAGACCTACGAGCAGTACTTC. Translation gives CASSRDRETYEQYF.

The chain couples TRBV7-2 to TRBJ2-2, with TRBD2 matching over 7 bases. The CDR3 is made up of 17 amino acids. With 5 bases clipped from V and 4 bases from J, the junction kept 13 bases outside the gene matches. Germline CDR1 reads SGHTA; CDR2 reads FQGNSA. The CDR3 sequence is CASSPHRRAGSTGELFF. The CDR3 DNA reads TGTGCCAGCAGCCCCCACCGGAGAGCGGGATCCACCGGGGAGCTGTTTTTT.